The entry below describes one T cell receptor (beta chain). Its antigen is undetermined. Repertoires were generated with immunoSEQ multiplex PCR, while TCRdb's copy carries only in-frame clones and drops some. The sample has nearly 110,000 clones; nearly 90% are singletons. The CDR3 has 13 residues. Germline CDR1 ENHRY, CDR2 SYGVKD. Trimming removed 2 bases from V and 3 bases from J, with 8 bases in between. It was second doses at about 4 or about 12 weeks that were pooled. This specimen comes from a study of T cell responses to AZD1222 COVID-19 vaccine. General study points: Of spike-specific TCRs, nearly half reportedly target regions left unmutated in variants. Spike-specific TCR breadth and depth grew following two AZD1222 doses. The sample set comprised mostly white British donors with more females, and clonal diversity was possibly underestimated.

V gene TRBV10-3 combines with J gene TRBJ2-7; perhaps TRBD1 as D (5 bases). This clonotype originated in an adult who received the AZD1222 COVID-19 vaccine. The sample here was peripheral blood, taken 28 days after the second AZD1222 dose. DNA of the CDR3: TGTGCCATCAGTGAGCAGGGCAGCTACGAGCAGTACTTC. Translation gives CAISEQGSYEQYF.